This T cell receptor beta chain was documented in a study of blood T cell repertoires in COVID-19. The wider study: There were acute and convalescent COVID-19 samples, and they came from the United States, Italy and Spain. T cells, B-cell-depleted T cells, or PBMCs provided the cDNA or gDNA that served as material.

Per the original methods: Amplification with reference gene primers provided the estimates of nucleated cell counts. This table comes from immunoSEQ multiplex PCR, and its TCRdb copy is limited to in-frame clones, with some not included. The D gene and trimming were derived from the DNA, and the V and J assignments and clone size from that table. The sample holds tens of thousands of clones, roughly 87% seen once. Germline V gene data show CDR1 as MGHRA and CDR2 as YSYEKL. J gave up 7 bases and V 0 bases, and 4 bases lay outside the gene matches. The CDR3 is made up of 14 amino acids. This chain joins TRBV4-1 and TRBJ1-1; 8 bases are a match to TRBD1. This TCR came from a woman between 55 and 75 years old with COVID-19, enrolled during active disease. What was sequenced was peripheral blood. The CDR3 DNA reads as TGCGCCAGCAGCCAAGATATCACAGGGGGTGAAGCTTTCTTT. Residues: CASSQDITGGEAFF.